The clone carrying this T cell receptor beta chain turned up a few times. Its specificity is unknown. Library construction involved attaching unique molecular identifiers to individual cDNA molecules, which allowed quantitative, reproducible TCR counting. Original data processing: Sampled TCR counts reached a median of about 90,000 per sample, with values ranging from about 20,000 to 700,000. TCRdb itself ran the RACE reads through MiXCR, one entry per CDR3 protein. TCRdb assigned the V and J calls; the authors' analysis was not used. The table shows fewer than 150,000 distinct CDR3 sequences, with about 13% occurring only once. This sample was included in a study of human T cells and chemical hapten exposure. General study results and limits: Once DPC sensitization occurred, TCRs above 1 in 1000 frequency showed no change.

Time point specified: pre-sensitization, week 0. Treatment in this sample: therapeutic diphenylcyclopropenone sensitization with weekly scalp DPC. The length of the CDR3 is 16 residues. The germline V gene has CDR1 SGHAT and CDR2 FQNNGV. V was pared by 5 bases and J by 0 bases, with 8 bases of the junction left unmatched. This clonotype was obtained from a woman between 18 and 30 years old with alopecia areata. Some clones in this sample may be carry-over from other donors' samples. The chain employs TRBV11-2 and TRBJ2-5; 8 bases map to TRBD1. The sample in question was whole blood, obtained in connection with sensitization to the hapten diphenylcyclopropenone (DPC). The CDR3 region has the DNA TGTGCCAGCAGCGAAGGGACAGGAGGCGACCAAGAGACCCAGTACTTC. It specifies CASSEGTGGDQETQYF.